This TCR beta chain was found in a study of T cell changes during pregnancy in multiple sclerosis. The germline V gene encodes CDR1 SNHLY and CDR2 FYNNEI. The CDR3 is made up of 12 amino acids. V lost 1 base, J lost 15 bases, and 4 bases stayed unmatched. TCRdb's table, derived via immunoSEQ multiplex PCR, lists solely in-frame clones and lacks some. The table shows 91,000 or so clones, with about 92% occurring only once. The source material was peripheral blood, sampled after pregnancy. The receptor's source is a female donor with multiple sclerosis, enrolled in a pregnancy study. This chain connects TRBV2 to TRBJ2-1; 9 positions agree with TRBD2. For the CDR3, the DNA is TGTGCCAGCAGTGAAGAGCTAGCGGGATTGTTCTTC. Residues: CASSEELAGLFF.